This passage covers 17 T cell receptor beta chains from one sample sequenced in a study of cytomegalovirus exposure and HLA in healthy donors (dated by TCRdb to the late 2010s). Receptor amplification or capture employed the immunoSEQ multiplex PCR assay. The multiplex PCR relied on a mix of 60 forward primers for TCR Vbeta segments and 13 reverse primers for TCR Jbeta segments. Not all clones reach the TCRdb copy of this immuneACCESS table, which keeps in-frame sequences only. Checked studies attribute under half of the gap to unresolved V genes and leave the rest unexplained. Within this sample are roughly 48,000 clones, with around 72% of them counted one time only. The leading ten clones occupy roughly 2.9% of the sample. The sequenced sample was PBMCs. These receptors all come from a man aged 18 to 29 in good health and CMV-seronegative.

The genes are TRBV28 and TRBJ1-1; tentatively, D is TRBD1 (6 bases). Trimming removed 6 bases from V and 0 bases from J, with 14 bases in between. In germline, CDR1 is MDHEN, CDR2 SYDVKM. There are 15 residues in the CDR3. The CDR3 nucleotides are TGTGCCAGCAGGACAACAGGGTGGATGAACACTGAAGCTTTCTTT. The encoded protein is CASRTTGWMNTEAFF.

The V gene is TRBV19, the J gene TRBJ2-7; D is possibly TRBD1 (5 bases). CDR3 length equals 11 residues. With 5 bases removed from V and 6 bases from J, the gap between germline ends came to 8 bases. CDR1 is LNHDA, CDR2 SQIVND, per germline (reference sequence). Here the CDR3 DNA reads TGTGCCAGTAGTTCAGGGTTCGAGCAGTACTTC. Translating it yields CASSSGFEQYF.

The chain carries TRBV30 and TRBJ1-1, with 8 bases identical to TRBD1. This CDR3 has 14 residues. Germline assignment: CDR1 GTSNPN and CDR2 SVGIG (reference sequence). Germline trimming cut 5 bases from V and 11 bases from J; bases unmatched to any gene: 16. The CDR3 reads CAWGAGQGGSGAFF. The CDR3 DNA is TGTGCCTGGGGTGCCGGACAGGGAGGATCTGGGGCTTTCTTT.

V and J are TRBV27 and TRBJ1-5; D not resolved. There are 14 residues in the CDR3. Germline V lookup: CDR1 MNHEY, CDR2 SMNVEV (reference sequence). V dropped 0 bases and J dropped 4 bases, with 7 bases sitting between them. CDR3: CASSLSRGNQPQHF. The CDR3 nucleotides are TGTGCCAGCAGTTTATCGAGAGGGAATCAGCCCCAGCATTTT.

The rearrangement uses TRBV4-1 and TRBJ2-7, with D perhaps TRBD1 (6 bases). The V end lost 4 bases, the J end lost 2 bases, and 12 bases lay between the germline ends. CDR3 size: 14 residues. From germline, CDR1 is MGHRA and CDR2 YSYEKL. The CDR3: CASSPRAGAYEQYF. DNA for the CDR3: TGCGCCAGCAGCCCCCGGGCAGGGGCCTACGAGCAGTACTTC.

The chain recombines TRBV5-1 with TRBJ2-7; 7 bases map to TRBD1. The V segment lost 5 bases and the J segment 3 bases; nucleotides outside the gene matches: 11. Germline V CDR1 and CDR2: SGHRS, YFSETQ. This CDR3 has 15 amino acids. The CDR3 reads CASRYDRVDFYEQYF. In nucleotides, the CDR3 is TGCGCCAGCAGATATGACAGGGTAGATTTCTACGAGCAGTACTTC.

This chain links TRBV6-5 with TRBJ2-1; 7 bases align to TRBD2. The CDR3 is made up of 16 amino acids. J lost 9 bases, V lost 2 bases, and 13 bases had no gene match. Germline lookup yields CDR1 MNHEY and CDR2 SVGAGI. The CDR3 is CASSYGGGLASAEQFF. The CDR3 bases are TGTGCCAGCAGTTACGGGGGAGGGCTAGCCTCGGCTGAGCAGTTCTTC.

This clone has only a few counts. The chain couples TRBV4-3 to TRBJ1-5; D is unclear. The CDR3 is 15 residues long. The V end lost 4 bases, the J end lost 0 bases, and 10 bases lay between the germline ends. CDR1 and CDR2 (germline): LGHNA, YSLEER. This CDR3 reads CASSRTYDSNQPQHF. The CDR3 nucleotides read TGCGCCAGCAGCCGAACATATGATAGCAATCAGCCCCAGCATTTT.

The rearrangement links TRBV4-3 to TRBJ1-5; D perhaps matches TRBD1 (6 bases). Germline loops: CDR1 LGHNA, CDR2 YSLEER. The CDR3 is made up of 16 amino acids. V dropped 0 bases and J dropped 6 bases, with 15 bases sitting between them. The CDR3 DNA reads TGCGCCAGCAGCCAAGATTGGGGGCAATCGAGTCAGCCCCAGCATTTT. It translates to CASSQDWGQSSQPQHF.

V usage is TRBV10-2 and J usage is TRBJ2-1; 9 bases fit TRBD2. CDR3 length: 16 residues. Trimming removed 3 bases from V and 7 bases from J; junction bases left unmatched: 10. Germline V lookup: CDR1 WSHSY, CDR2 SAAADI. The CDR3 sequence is CASSDPSREGHNEQFF. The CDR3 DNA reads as TGCGCCAGCAGTGATCCCTCGCGGGAGGGCCATAATGAGCAGTTCTTC.

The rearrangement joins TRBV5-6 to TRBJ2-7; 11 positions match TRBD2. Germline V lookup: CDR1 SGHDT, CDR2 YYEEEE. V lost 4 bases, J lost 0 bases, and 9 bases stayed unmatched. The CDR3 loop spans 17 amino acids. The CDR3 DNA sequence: TGTGCCAGCAGCCCGACAGTAACTAGCGGGAGCTCCTACGAGCAGTACTTC. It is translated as CASSPTVTSGSSYEQYF.

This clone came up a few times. In DNA, the CDR3 is TGTGCCATCAGTGAGGGGCAGGGGAGCAATCAGCCCCAGCATTTT. Translating it yields CAISEGQGSNQPQHF. The chain combines TRBV10-3 with TRBJ1-5; TRBD1 might be the D (6 bases). The CDR3 is made up of 15 amino acids. The V end was cut by 2 bases, the J end by 1 base, with 9 bases between. Per germline, CDR1 ENHRY and CDR2 SYGVKD.

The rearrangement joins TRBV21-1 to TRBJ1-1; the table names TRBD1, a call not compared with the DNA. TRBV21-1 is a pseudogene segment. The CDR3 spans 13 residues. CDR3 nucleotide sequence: TGTGCCAGCGTCTCAGGCCTAAACACTGAAGCTTTCTTT. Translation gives CASVSGLNTEAFF.

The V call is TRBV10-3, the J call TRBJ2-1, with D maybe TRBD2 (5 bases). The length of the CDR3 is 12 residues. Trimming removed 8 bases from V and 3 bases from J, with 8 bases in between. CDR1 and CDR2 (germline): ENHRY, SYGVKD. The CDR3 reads CAIWTDYNEQFF. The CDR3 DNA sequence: TGTGCCATCTGGACTGACTACAATGAGCAGTTCTTC.

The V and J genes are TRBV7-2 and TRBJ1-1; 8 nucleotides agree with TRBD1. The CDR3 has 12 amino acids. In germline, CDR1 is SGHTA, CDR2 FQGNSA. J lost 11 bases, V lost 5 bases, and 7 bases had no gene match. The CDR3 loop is CASSLQDREAFF. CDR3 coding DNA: TGTGCCAGCAGCCTACAGGACAGGGAGGCTTTCTTT.

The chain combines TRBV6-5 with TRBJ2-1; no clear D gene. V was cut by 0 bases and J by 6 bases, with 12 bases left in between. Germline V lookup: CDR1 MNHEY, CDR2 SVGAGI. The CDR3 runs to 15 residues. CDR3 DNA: TGTGCCAGCAGTTACTCGCCCCCCCAGGTCAATGAGCAGTTCTTC. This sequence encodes CASSYSPPQVNEQFF.

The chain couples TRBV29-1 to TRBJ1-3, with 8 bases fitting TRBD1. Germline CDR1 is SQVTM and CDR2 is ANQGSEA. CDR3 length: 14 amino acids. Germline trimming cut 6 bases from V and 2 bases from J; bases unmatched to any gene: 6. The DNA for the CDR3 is TGCAGCGTCAGACCACAGGGGGCTGGAAACACCATATATTTT. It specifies CSVRPQGAGNTIYF.